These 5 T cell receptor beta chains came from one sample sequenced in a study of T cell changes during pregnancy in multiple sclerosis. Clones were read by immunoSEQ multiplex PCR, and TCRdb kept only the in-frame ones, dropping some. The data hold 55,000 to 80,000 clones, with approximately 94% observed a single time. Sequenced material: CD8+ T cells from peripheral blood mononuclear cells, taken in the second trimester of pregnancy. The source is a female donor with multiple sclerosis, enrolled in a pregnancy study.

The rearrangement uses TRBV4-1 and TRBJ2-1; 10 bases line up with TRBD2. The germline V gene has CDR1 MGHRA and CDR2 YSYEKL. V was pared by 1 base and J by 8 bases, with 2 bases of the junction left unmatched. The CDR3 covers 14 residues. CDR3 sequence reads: CASSQVLAGDEQFF. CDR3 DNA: TGCGCCAGCAGCCAAGTTCTAGCGGGAGATGAGCAGTTCTTC.

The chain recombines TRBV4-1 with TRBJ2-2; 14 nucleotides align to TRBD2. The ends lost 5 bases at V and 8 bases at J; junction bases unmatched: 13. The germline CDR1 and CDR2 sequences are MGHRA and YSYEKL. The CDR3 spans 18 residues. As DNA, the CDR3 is TGCGCCAGCAGCTTTTCTCCGGGACTAGCGGGAGAGGAGGGGGAGCTGTTTTTT. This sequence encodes CASSFSPGLAGEEGELFF.

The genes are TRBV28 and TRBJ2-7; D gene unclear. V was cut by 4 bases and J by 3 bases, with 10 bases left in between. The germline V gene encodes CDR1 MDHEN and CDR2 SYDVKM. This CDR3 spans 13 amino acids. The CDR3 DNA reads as TGTGCCAGCAGTTACCCGGGTAACTACGAGCAGTACTTC. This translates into CASSYPGNYEQYF.

DNA of the CDR3: TGTGCCAGCAGCTCCAACTTAGCGGGAGGGCCGGACACCGGGGAGCTGTTTTTT. It is translated as CASSSNLAGGPDTGELFF. This chain joins TRBV7-3 and TRBJ2-2; 11 nucleotides agree with TRBD2. In germline, CDR1 is SGHTA, CDR2 FQGTGA. The CDR3 contains 18 residues. Trimming at V came to 4 bases and at J to 3 bases, leaving 10 bases not matched to a gene.

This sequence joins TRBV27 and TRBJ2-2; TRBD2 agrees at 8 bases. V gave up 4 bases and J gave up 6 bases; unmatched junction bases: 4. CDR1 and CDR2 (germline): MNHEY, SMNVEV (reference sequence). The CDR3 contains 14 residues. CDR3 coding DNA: TGTGCCAGCAGTTCCTACGGGAGGGCCGGGGAGCTGTTTTTT. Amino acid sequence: CASSSYGRAGELFF.